This TCR beta chain comes out of a study of blood T cells in healthy people across ages. Germline lookup yields CDR1 KGHDR and CDR2 SFDVKD. This CDR3 region has 15 residues. A second PCR, run for about 7 to 11 cycles, used a sample-barcoded 5' primer plus a J-beta primer mix. TCRdb itself ran the 5' RACE reads through MiXCR, one entry per CDR3 protein. The table lists hundreds of thousands of distinct CDR3 sequences, 60% to 80% of them singletons. This clonotype was obtained from a man aged 30-40 years in good health. V gene TRBV24-1 combines with J gene TRBJ2-4; a possible D gene is TRBD1 (6 bases). Near its end, the DNA agrees better with TRBJ2-7, so the J call may be wrong. Material for sequencing was blood. In nucleotides, the CDR3 is TGTGCCACCAGTGATTCTAACAGGGAATTCGGCGAGCAGTACTTC. It is translated as CATSDSNREFGEQYF.